The next 19 T cell receptor beta chains were all read from a single sample in a study of T-cell memory formation after mild COVID-19. Each CDR3 protein gets one entry after TCRdb re-called the 5' RACE reads with MiXCR. This sample has a few hundred thousand distinct CDR3 sequences; 21% occur once, and the top ten carry 9.5% to 15%. Sample: PBMCs or a T cell subset sorted from them (not recorded which). The source is an adult woman who had mild COVID-19 (a few samples of this study predate the infection). Cell type and time point are not known.

This clonotype was seen at least ten times. This chain links TRBV5-1 with TRBJ2-1; D is uncertain. Germline-derived CDR1 and CDR2 are SGHRS and YFSETQ. V lost 3 bases and J lost 7, with 20 bases in between. This CDR3 is built from 16 residues. This CDR3 is CASSWVGQSLGNEQFF. CDR3 sequence (DNA): TGCGCCAGCAGCTGGGTAGGCCAGTCCCTCGGGAATGAGCAGTTCTTC.

This clonotype was seen just once. The rearrangement joins TRBV6-5 to TRBJ1-2; no clear D gene. CDR1 is MNHEY, CDR2 SVGAGI, per germline. Trimming took 6 bases from V and 2 from J, leaving 16 bases between them. The CDR3 loop spans 15 amino acids. The CDR3 sequence is CASRRVGSINYGYTF. The DNA for the CDR3 is TGTGCCAGCAGGCGGGTGGGCAGCATAAACTATGGCTACACCTTC.

The V and J genes are TRBV9 and TRBJ2-1; 8 bases agree with TRBD1. Germline CDR1 and CDR2: SGDLS and YYNGEE. After removal of 0 bases from V and 15 bases from J, the junction contained 11 bases not matched to a gene. The CDR3 is made up of 14 amino acids. CDR3 residues: CASSVESAWTGMFF. The DNA of the CDR3 is TGTGCCAGCAGCGTAGAAAGCGCGTGGACAGGGATGTTCTTC.

This clonotype occurred a few times. The chain uses TRBV6-5 and TRBJ2-6; D gene ambiguous. Trimming pared 10 bases from V and 0 bases from J, leaving 4 bases between. Germline values: CDR1 MNHEY, CDR2 SVGAGI. The CDR3 length is 12 residues. The DNA of the CDR3 is TGTGCCACCGACTCTGGGGCCAACGTCCTGACTTTC. It is translated as CATDSGANVLTF.

This chain joins TRBV5-1 and TRBJ2-6; the match to TRBD1 covers 7 bases. After removal of 4 bases from V and 0 bases from J, the junction contained 7 bases not matched to a gene. Germline V lookup: CDR1 SGHRS, CDR2 YFSETQ. This CDR3 spans 17 amino acids. Written as DNA, the CDR3 is TGCGCCAGCAGCCCCAGGGGGTCCCGCTCTGGGGCCAACGTCCTGACTTTC. Protein sequence: CASSPRGSRSGANVLTF.

In this sample, this clonotype turned up a few times. The V call is TRBV5-1, the J call TRBJ1-1; TRBD1 matches 8 bases. Losses at the gene ends were 3 bases for V and 6 bases for J; bases not matched to a gene: 7. This CDR3 comprises 14 residues. Germline V gene sequence: CDR1 SGHRS, CDR2 YFSETQ. The CDR3 DNA reads TGCGCCAGCAGCTATTACGACAGGGGTTCTGAAGCTTTCTTT. This translates into CASSYYDRGSEAFF.

This clonotype was detected once. The genes are TRBV6-6 and TRBJ2-7; 13 bases match TRBD2. Trimming at V came to 6 bases and at J to 3 bases, leaving 8 bases not matched to a gene. This CDR3 is 16 amino acids long. Germline V gene sequence: CDR1 MNHNY, CDR2 SVGAGI (reference sequence). CDR3 sequence (DNA): TGTGCCAGCAGACCCGGGACTAGCGGGGAAAGCTACGAGCAGTACTTC. Its protein product is CASRPGTSGESYEQYF.

J is TRBJ2-3 and V is TRBV2, with 8 bases matching TRBD1. With V trimmed by 9 bases and J by 3 bases, 8 bases remained unmatched. Germline V gene sequence: CDR1 SNHLY, CDR2 FYNNEI. The CDR3 extends over 14 amino acids. The CDR3 DNA follows: TGTGCCAGTACTCTGGACAGGGCTACAGATACGCAGTATTTT. Translation: CASTLDRATDTQYF. The variable domain in full, with the rest retrieved from reference TRBV2 and TRBJ2-3, is EPEVTQTPSHQVTQMGQEVILRCVPISNHLYFYWYRQILGQKVEFLVSFYNNEISEKSEIFDDQFSVERPDGSNFTLKIRSTKLEDSAMYFCASTLDRATDTQYFGPGTRLTVL.

This clonotype occurred a few times. The chain recombines TRBV9 with TRBJ2-3; D might be TRBD1 (7 bases). The CDR3 covers 15 residues. Between the trimmed V and J ends, which lost 4 bases and 3 bases, there was a span of 15 bases. Germline CDR1 is SGDLS and CDR2 is YYNGEE. As DNA, the CDR3 is TGTGCCAGCAGCATCCAGGGGGGACATACAGATACGCAGTATTTT. This codes for CASSIQGGHTDTQYF.

This clonotype was seen more than once but under ten times. V is TRBV6-5 and J is TRBJ2-1; D tentatively reads TRBD1 or TRBD2 (5 bases each). CDR1 is MNHEY, CDR2 SVGAGI, per germline. With 5 bases removed from V and 3 bases from J, the gap between germline ends came to 17 bases. The CDR3 has 16 residues. CDR3 DNA: TGTGCCAGCAGTAACCTGGGACCGACGTTCTACAATGAGCAGTTCTTC. This encodes CASSNLGPTFYNEQFF.

In this sample, this clonotype turned up a few times. The chain recombines TRBV7-9 with TRBJ2-2; D may be TRBD1 or TRBD2 (5 bases each). Looked up from germline, CDR1 is SEHNR and CDR2 is FQNEAQ (reference sequence). CDR3 length equals 15 residues. Trimming removed 5 bases from V and 3 bases from J, with 13 bases in between. CDR3 in DNA: TGTGCCAGCAGCCTCAGGGACCCTTACACCGGGGAGCTGTTTTTT. It yields the protein CASSLRDPYTGELFF.

The chain employs TRBV10-3 and TRBJ1-4; D possibly corresponds to TRBD1 (6 bases). Looked up from germline, CDR1 is ENHRY and CDR2 is SYGVKD. V was clipped by 2 bases and J by 6 bases, with 13 bases between them. CDR3 length equals 15 residues. CDR3 sequence: CAISEEQGGDEKLFF. Here the CDR3 DNA reads TGTGCCATCAGTGAGGAACAGGGTGGAGATGAAAAACTGTTTTTT.

The chain combines TRBV7-9 with TRBJ2-7; 7 bases line up with TRBD2. Germline loops: CDR1 SEHNR, CDR2 FQNEAQ (reference sequence). V lost 6 bases, J lost 5 bases, and 4 bases stayed unmatched. CDR3 length: 12 amino acids. The CDR3 DNA is TGTGCCAGCAGTCCCGGGGGGAACGAGCAGTACTTC. Translation gives CASSPGGNEQYF.

This clonotype was found many times. This chain links TRBV27 with TRBJ2-3, with D possibly being TRBD2 (7 bases). V lost 4 bases and J lost 11, with 10 bases in between. Germline V CDR1 and CDR2: MNHEY, SMNVEV (reference sequence). This CDR3 contains 11 residues. CDR3 sequence: CASSWRGRQYF. The CDR3 DNA reads TGTGCCAGCAGTTGGCGGGGGCGGCAGTATTTT.

A few counts support this clonotype. The chain couples TRBV5-1 to TRBJ2-1; 7 bases match TRBD1. Germline V gene data show CDR1 as SGHRS and CDR2 as YFSETQ. The CDR3 runs to 14 residues. The trim removed 5 bases at V and 2 bases at J, leaving 4 bases unmatched. The DNA for the CDR3 is TGCGCCAGCAGGGAGCAGGGGGCCTACAATGAGCAGTTCTTC. It yields the protein CASREQGAYNEQFF.

V gene TRBV19 combines with J gene TRBJ1-6; D not certain. Germline assignment: CDR1 LNHDA and CDR2 SQIVND (reference sequence). The CDR3 spans 12 residues. Between the trimmed V and J ends, which lost 5 bases and 4 bases, there was a span of 3 bases. CDR3 in DNA: TGTGCCAGTAGTGTATATAATTCACCCCTCCACTTT. Translating it yields CASSVYNSPLHF.

This clonotype was detected a few times. V and J are TRBV5-8 and TRBJ1-4, with unresolved D. The length of the CDR3 is 15 residues. Germline values: CDR1 SGHTS, CDR2 YDEGEE. Between the trimmed V and J ends, which lost 2 bases and 3 bases, there was a span of 11 bases. CDR3 nucleotides: TGTGCCAGCAGCTTAGGGTCCGATCCTAATGAAAAACTGTTTTTT. Protein product: CASSLGSDPNEKLFF.

Here the CDR3 DNA reads TGTGCCAGCAGCCAAGGTAACAGCCGGCAGAGTACTGAAGCTTTCTTT. Amino acid sequence: CASSQGNSRQSTEAFF. V usage is TRBV4-2 and J usage is TRBJ1-1, with unresolved D. Germline CDR1 and CDR2: LGHNA and YNFKEQ. V lost 1 base and J 5 bases, leaving 17 bases between the germline ends. The CDR3 has 16 residues.

The V and J genes are TRBV7-2 and TRBJ2-3; D may be TRBD2 (6 bases). Germline V lookup: CDR1 SGHTA, CDR2 FQGNSA. This CDR3 region has 16 residues. V gave up 1 base and J gave up 6 bases, with 17 bases separating them. In DNA, the CDR3 is TGTGCCAGCAGCTTAGGTCCCGGTGTCCTAGCGGATACGCAGTATTTT. As protein: CASSLGPGVLADTQYF.